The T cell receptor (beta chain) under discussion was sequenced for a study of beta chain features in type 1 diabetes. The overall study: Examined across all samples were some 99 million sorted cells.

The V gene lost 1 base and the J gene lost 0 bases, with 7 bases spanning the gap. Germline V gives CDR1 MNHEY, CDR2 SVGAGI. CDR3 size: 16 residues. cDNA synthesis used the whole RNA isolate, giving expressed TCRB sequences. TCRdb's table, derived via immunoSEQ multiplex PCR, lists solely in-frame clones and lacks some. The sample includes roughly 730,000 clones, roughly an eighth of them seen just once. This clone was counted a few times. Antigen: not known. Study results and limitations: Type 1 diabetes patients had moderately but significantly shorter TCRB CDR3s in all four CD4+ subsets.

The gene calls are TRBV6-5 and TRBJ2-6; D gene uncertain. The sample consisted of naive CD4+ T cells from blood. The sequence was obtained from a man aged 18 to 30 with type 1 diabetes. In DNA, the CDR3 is TGTGCCAGCAGTTACTTGTGGGGCTCTGGGGCCAACGTCCTGACTTTC. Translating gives CASSYLWGSGANVLTF.